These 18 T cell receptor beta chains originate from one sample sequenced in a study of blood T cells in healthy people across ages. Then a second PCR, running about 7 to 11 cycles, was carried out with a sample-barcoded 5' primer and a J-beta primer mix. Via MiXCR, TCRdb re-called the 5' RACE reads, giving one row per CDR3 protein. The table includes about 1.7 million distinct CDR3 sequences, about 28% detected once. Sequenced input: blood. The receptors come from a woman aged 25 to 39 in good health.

CDR3 sequence: CASSPPIQGAVQPQHF. The CDR3 region has the DNA TGTGCCAGCTCACCACCTATCCAGGGGGCGGTTCAGCCCCAGCATTTT. The rearrangement uses TRBV18 and TRBJ1-5; 8 bases map to TRBD1. The CDR3 length is 16 residues. V dropped 0 bases and J dropped 6; count of bases not matched to a gene: 7. Germline V gene sequence: CDR1 KGHSH, CDR2 LQKENI.

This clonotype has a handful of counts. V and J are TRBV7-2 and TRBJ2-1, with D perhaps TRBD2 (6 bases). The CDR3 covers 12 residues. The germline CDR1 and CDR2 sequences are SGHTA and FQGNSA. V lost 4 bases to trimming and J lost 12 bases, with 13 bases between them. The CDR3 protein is CASSSTTSWQFF. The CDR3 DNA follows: TGTGCCAGCAGCTCTACAACTAGCTGGCAGTTCTTC.

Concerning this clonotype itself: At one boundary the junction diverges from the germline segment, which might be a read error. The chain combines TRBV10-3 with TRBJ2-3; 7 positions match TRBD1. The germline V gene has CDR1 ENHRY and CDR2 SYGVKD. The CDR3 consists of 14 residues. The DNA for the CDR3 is TGTGCCATCAATGAGGGGGCGCCCCCAGATACGCAGTATTTT. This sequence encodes CAINEGAPPDTQYF.

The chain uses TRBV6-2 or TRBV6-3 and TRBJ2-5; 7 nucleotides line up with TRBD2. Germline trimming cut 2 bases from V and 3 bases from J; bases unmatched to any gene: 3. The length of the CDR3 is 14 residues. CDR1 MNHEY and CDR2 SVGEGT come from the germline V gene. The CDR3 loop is CASSYTSAKETQYF. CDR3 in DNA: TGTGCCAGCAGTTACACTAGCGCAAAAGAGACCCAGTACTTC.

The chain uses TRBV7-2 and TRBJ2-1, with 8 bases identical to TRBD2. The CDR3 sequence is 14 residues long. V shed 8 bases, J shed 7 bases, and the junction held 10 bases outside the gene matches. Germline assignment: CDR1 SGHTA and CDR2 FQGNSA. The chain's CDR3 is CASLFGGVINEQFF. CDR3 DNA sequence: TGTGCCAGCCTTTTCGGGGGGGTTATTAATGAGCAGTTCTTC.

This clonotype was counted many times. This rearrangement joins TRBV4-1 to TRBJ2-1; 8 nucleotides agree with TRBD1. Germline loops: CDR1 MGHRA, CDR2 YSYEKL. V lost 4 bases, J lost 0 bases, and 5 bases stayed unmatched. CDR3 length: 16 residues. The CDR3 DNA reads TGCGCCAGCAGCCCGAGGGACAGGATCTCCTACAATGAGCAGTTCTTC. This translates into CASSPRDRISYNEQFF.

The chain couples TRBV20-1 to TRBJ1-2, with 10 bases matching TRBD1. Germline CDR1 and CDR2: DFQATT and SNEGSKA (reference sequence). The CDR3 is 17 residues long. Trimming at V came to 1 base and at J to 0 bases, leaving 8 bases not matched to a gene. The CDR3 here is CSARGRDRGPANYGYTF. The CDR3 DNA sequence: TGCAGTGCTAGAGGCCGGGACAGGGGCCCGGCTAACTATGGCTACACCTTC.

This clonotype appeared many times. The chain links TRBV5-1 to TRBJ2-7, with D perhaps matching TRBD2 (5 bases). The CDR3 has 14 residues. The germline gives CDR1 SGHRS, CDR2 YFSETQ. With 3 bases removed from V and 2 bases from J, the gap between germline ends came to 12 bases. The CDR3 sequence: CASSSASPPYEQYF. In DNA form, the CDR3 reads TGCGCCAGCAGCTCCGCTAGCCCTCCCTACGAGCAGTACTTC.

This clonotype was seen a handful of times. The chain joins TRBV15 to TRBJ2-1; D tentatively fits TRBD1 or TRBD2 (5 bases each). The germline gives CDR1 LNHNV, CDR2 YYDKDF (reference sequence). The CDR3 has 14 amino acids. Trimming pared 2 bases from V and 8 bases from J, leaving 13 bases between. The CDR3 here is CATSRYRDGDEQFF. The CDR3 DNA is TGTGCCACCAGCAGATACCGGGACGGCGATGAGCAGTTCTTC.

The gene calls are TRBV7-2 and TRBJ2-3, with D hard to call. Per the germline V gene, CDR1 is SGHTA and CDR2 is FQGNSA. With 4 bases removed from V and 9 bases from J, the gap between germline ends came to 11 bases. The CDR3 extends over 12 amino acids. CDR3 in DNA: TGTGCCAGCAGCTCGCTACATTTGACGCAGTATTTT. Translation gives CASSSLHLTQYF.

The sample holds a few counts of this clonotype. CDR3 nucleotides: TGCGCCAGCAGTTATGCACAGGGGATAACGAACACCGGGGAGCTGTTTTTT. Translating gives CASSYAQGITNTGELFF. The gene calls are TRBV5-1 and TRBJ2-2; 7 nucleotides match TRBD1. The V gene's germline CDR1 is SGHRS and CDR2 YFSETQ. The ends lost 5 bases at V and 0 bases at J; junction bases unmatched: 10. The CDR3 covers 17 residues.

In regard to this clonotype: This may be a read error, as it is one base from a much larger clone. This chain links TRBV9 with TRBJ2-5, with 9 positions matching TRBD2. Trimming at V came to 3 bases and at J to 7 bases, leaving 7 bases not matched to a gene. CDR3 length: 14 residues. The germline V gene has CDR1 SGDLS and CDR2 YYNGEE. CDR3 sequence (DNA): TGTGCCAGCAGCGCCCTAGCGGGGAAAGGGACCCAGTACTTC. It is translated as CASSALAGKGTQYF.

CDR3 nucleotide sequence: TGCGCCAGCAGGTTAGGCCCGGGGGGGAACACTGAAGCTTTCTTT. Its protein product is CASRLGPGGNTEAFF. The chain is built from TRBV4-1 and TRBJ1-1, with D tentatively TRBD1 (5 bases). Trimming stripped 6 bases from V and 1 base from J, with 15 bases between. The CDR3 has 15 amino acids. Germline V lookup: CDR1 MGHRA, CDR2 YSYEKL.

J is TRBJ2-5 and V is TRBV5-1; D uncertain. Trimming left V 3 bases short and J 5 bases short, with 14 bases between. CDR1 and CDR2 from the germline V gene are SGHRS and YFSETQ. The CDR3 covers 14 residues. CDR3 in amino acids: CASSSRRGTETQYF. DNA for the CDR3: TGCGCCAGCAGCTCCAGGAGAGGAACGGAGACCCAGTACTTC.

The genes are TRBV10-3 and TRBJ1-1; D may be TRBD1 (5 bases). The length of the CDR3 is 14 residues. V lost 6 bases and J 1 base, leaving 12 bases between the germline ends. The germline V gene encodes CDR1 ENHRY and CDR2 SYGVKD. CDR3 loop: CAIRAGGWNTEAFF. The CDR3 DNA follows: TGTGCCATCAGGGCGGGGGGGTGGAACACTGAAGCTTTCTTT.

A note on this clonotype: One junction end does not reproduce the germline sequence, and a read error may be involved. This CDR3 reads CAGSPGLAGLDTQYF. The CDR3 bases are TGCGCCGGCAGCCCCGGACTGGCGGGGTTAGATACGCAGTATTTT. The chain recombines TRBV5-1 with TRBJ2-3; tentative D call: TRBD2 (6 bases). The germline CDR1 and CDR2 sequences are SGHRS and YFSETQ. The CDR3 consists of 15 residues.

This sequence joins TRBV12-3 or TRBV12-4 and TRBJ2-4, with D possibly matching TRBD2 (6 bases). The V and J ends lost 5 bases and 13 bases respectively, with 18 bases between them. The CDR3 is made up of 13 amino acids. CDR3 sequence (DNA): TGTGCCAGCAGTCTTCTGCGGGAAAATGAGCAGTACTTC. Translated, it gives CASSLLRENEQYF.

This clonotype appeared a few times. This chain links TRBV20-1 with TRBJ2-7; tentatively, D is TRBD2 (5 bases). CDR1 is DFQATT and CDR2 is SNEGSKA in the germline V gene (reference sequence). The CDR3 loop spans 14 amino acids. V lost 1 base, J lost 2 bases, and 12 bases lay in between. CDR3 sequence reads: CSARVPRGTYEQYF. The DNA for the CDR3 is TGCAGTGCTAGAGTACCCCGGGGAACCTACGAGCAGTACTTC.